This is a list of T cell receptor beta chains from one sample in a study of blood T cell repertoires in COVID-19. Profiling relied on immunoSEQ multiplex PCR, and the TCRdb table lists in-frame clones only, not all of them. The sample carries fewer than 85,000 clones, around 79% recorded once. Sequencing used peripheral blood. The receptor source for this set is a man aged 60 to 75 with acute or convalescent COVID-19. The CDR3 runs from the conserved cysteine through the conserved F or W. D genes are given only for firm matches. Only some rows state a clone size, as once, few, many or a class for expanded clones.

v_call: TRBV19
clone_size: -
d_call: TRBD1
j_call: TRBJ2-6
cdr3_nt: TGTGCCAGTAGGAGACAGGGTAGAGATCTATCTGGGGCCAACGTCCTGACTTTC
cdr3_aa: CASRRQGRDLSGANVLTF

v_call: TRBV11-2
clone_size: -
d_call: -
j_call: TRBJ2-2
cdr3_nt: TGTGCCAGCACTGCCGAGTCGACGGGGTGGACCGGGGAGCTGTTTTTT
cdr3_aa: CASTAESTGWTGELFF

v_call: TRBV7-6
clone_size: -
d_call: -
j_call: TRBJ2-3
cdr3_nt: TGTGCCAGCAGCTTACCTCTACAGGGCGTTAGCACAGATACGCAGTATTTT
cdr3_aa: CASSLPLQGVSTDTQYF

v_call: TRBV24-1
clone_size: -
d_call: -
j_call: TRBJ1-2
cdr3_nt: TGTGCCACCAGTGATTTCCGGGGAGCCAACTATGGCTACACCTTC
cdr3_aa: CATSDFRGANYGYTF

v_call: TRBV11-2
clone_size: -
d_call: -
j_call: TRBJ1-4
cdr3_nt: TGTGCCAGCAGCTTCGGACAGTACAATGAAAAACTGTTTTTT
cdr3_aa: CASSFGQYNEKLFF

v_call: TRBV7-2
clone_size: -
d_call: TRBD1
j_call: TRBJ2-5
cdr3_nt: TGTGCCAGCAGCCTCGACAGGGAAGAGACCCAGTACTTC
cdr3_aa: CASSLDREETQYF

v_call: TRBV7-6
clone_size: -
d_call: TRBD1
j_call: TRBJ2-7
cdr3_nt: TGTGCCCAGGACAGGGCAATATTCGGGGAATGGGAGCAGTACTTC
cdr3_aa: CAQDRAIFGEWEQYF

v_call: TRBV4-1
clone_size: -
d_call: TRBD2
j_call: TRBJ2-1
cdr3_nt: TGCGCCAGCAGCCGACAGCCTTCAGCGGGGGGGCGGGATGAGCAGTTCTTC
cdr3_aa: CASSRQPSAGGRDEQFF

v_call: TRBV9
clone_size: few
d_call: -
j_call: TRBJ1-4
cdr3_nt: TGTGCCAGCAGCGCGAGGGCCAGGTTAGGGGAAAAACTGTTTTTT
cdr3_aa: CASSARARLGEKLFF

v_call: TRBV20-1
clone_size: -
d_call: TRBD2
j_call: TRBJ2-3
cdr3_nt: TGCAGTGCTAGTGGGACTAGCGGGAGAGTTTTCACAGATACGCAGTATTTT
cdr3_aa: CSASGTSGRVFTDTQYF

v_call: TRBV19
clone_size: -
d_call: TRBD1
j_call: TRBJ1-2
cdr3_nt: TGTGCCAGTACCGGATCGGGACAGGGGAACTATGGCTACACCTTC
cdr3_aa: CASTGSGQGNYGYTF

v_call: TRBV2
clone_size: -
d_call: TRBD1
j_call: TRBJ1-2
cdr3_nt: TGTGCCAGCAGACGGGGACAGGGGGCGAATGGCTACACCTTC
cdr3_aa: CASRRGQGANGYTF

v_call: TRBV5-4
clone_size: -
d_call: TRBD1
j_call: TRBJ2-3
cdr3_nt: TGTGCCAGCACCTCAGGGGGTACTAGCACAGATACGCAGTATTTT
cdr3_aa: CASTSGGTSTDTQYF

v_call: TRBV24-1
clone_size: -
d_call: -
j_call: TRBJ2-1
cdr3_nt: TGTGCCACCAGTGATTCCTCCCTTACAGGGATAAATGGCAATGAGCAGTTCTTC
cdr3_aa: CATSDSSLTGINGNEQFF

v_call: TRBV6-6
clone_size: -
d_call: TRBD1
j_call: TRBJ2-3
cdr3_nt: TGTGCCAGCAGTCAATTGAGGACAGGGGGTGGTACAGATACGCAGTATTTT
cdr3_aa: CASSQLRTGGGTDTQYF

v_call: TRBV7-3
clone_size: few
d_call: -
j_call: TRBJ1-5
cdr3_nt: TGTGCCAGCAGCTTCGGGAGAGGTCAGCCCCAGCATTTT
cdr3_aa: CASSFGRGQPQHF